This TCR beta chain was retrieved from a study of T cell responses to AZD1222 COVID-19 vaccine. Whole-study findings and limits: In the spike-specific TCR repertoire, nearly half reportedly target unmutated variant regions. Breadth and depth of Spike-specific TCRs rose after two AZD1222 doses. Most donors were white British, females outnumbered males, and clonal diversity was possibly underestimated.

Only in-frame clones appear in the TCRdb table, and some are missing; sequencing was by immunoSEQ multiplex PCR. This table holds 140,000 to 150,000 clones, 88% found once. About this clone: Its antigen is undetermined.

Germline V gene data show CDR1 as LNHDA and CDR2 as SQIVND (reference sequence). CDR3 length: 13 residues. Trimming cost V 3 bases and J 3 bases, with 8 bases left between them. The TCR was taken from an adult who received the MenACWY meningococcal vaccine as a control. The chain joins TRBV19 to TRBJ2-5; no firm D call. The sample was peripheral blood, taken 28 days after the second dose of the MenACWY control vaccine. This CDR3 reads CASSIVWKETQYF. The CDR3 DNA sequence: TGTGCCAGTAGTATTGTCTGGAAAGAGACCCAGTACTTC.